The clone carrying this TCR beta chain is a singleton in its sample. Its matching antigen is unknown. This entry is derived from a study of shared clonotypes between healthy human individuals. Whole-study results and caveats: Rarefaction exposed incomplete sorted-subset sequencing despite large depth. Compared with memory subsets, naive subsets generally had larger estimated richness.

Using immunoSEQ multiplex PCR, the repertoire was profiled, and TCRdb retains in-frame clones only, with some absent. Of about 2.4 million clones detected, more than 85% appear once; the ten largest clones hold roughly 0.39%. Recent acute infections and vaccinations were absent in the healthy HIV-negative adult donors. This CDR3 contains 15 residues. Trimming shortened V by 6 bases and J by 2 bases, and 18 bases separated the two germline ends. The germline V gene encodes CDR1 GTSNPN and CDR2 SVGIG (reference sequence). Sample: naive CD4+ T cells from PBMCs. As for subset: CD45RA+ positively selected. This rearrangement joins TRBV30 to TRBJ2-3; maybe TRBD1 (6 bases). The receptor was isolated from a man aged 18 to 29 in good health. Some clones in this sample may be carry-over from other donors' samples. The CDR3 here is CACRAVQGTTDTQYF. DNA for the CDR3: TGTGCCTGCCGAGCCGTACAGGGAACCACAGATACGCAGTATTTT.